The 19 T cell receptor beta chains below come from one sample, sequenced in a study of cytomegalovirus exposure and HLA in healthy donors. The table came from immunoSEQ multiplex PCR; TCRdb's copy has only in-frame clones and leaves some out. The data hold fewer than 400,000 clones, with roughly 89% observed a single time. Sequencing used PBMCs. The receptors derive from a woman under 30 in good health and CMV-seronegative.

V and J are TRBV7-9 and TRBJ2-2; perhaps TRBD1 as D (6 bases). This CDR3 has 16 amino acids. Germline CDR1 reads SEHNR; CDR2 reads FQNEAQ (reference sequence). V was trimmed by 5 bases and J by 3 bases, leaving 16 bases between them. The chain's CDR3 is CASSPRGAADTGELFF. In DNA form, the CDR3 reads TGTGCCAGCAGCCCCAGGGGCGCAGCCGACACCGGGGAGCTGTTTTTT.

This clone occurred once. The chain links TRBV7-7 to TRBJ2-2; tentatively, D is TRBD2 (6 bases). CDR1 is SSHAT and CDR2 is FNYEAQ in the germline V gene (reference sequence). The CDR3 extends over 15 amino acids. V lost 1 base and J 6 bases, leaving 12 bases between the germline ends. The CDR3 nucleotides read TGTGCCAGCAGCTTAGAACTAGCCCCCCCCGGGGAGCTGTTTTTT. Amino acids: CASSLELAPPGELFF. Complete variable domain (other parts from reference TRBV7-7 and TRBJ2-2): GAGVSQSPRYKVTKRGQDVTLRCDPISSHATLYWYQQALGQGPEFLTYFNYEAQPDKSGLPSDRFSAERPEGSISTLTIQRTEQRDSAMYRCASSLELAPPGELFFGEGSRLTVL.

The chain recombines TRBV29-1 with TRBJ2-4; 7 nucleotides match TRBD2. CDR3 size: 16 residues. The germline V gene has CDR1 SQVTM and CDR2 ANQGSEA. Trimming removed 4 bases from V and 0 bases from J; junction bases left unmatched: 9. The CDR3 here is CSVVIPGGRAKNIQYF. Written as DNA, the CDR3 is TGCAGCGTTGTAATCCCGGGAGGTCGAGCCAAAAACATTCAGTACTTC.

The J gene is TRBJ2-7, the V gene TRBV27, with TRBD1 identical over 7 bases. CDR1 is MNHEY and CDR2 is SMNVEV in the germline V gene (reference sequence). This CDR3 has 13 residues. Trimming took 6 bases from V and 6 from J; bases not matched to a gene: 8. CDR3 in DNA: TGTGCCAGCAGGGGTACAGGGGCCAGCGAGCAGTACTTC. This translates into CASRGTGASEQYF.

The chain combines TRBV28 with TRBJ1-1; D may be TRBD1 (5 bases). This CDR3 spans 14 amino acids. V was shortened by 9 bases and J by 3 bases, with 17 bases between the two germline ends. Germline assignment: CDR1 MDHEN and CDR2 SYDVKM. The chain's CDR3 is CASPRGGEDTEAFF. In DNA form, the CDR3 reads TGTGCCAGTCCCCGAGGAGGGGAGGACACTGAAGCTTTCTTT.

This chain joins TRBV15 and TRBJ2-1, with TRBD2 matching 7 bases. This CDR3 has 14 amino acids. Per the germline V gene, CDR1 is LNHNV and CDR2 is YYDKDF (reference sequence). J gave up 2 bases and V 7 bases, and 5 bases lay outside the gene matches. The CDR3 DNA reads TGTGCCACCACCTCCGGGACTACCTACAATGAGCAGTTCTTC. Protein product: CATTSGTTYNEQFF. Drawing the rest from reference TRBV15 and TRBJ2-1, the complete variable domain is DAMVIQNPRYQVTQFGKPVTLSCSQTLNHNVMYWYQQKSSQAPKLLFHYYDKDFNNEADTPDNFQSRRPNTSFCFLDIRSPGLGDTAMYLCATTSGTTYNEQFFGPGTRLTVL.

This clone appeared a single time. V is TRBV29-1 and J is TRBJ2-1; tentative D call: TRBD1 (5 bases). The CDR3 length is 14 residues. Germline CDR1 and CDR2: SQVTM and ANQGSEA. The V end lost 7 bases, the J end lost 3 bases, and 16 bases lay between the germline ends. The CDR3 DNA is TGCAGCGCCCTAGACAGCGTCATCTACAATGAGCAGTTCTTC. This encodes CSALDSVIYNEQFF.

The CDR3 reads CASSSQGAGYEQYF. CDR3 sequence (DNA): TGTGCCAGCAGCTCCCAGGGGGCAGGTTACGAGCAGTACTTC. The chain joins TRBV7-2 to TRBJ2-7, with 8 bases matching TRBD1. The CDR3 sequence is 14 residues long. CDR1 SGHTA and CDR2 FQGNSA come from the germline V gene. V lost 4 bases to trimming and J lost 4 bases; unmatched junction nucleotides: 6.

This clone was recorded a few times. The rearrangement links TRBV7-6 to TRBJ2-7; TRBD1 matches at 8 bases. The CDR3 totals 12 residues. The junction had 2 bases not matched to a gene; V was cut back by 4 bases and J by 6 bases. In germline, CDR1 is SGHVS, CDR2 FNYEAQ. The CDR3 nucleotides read TGTGCCAGCAGCTCGGACAGGGCCGAGCAGTACTTC. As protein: CASSSDRAEQYF.

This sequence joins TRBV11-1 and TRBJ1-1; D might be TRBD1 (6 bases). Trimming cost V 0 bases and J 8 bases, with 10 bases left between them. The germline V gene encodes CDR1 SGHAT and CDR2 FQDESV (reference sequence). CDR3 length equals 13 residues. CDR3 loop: CASSLARTDEAFF. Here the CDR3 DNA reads TGTGCCAGCAGCTTAGCGCGGACAGACGAAGCTTTCTTT.

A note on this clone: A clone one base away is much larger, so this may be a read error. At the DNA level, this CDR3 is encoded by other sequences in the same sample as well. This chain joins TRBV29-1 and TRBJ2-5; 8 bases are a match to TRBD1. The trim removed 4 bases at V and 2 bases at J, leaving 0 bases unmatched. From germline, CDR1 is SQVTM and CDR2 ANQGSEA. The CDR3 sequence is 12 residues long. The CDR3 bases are TGCAGCGTTGGACAGGGGCAAGAGACCCAGTACTTC. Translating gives CSVGQGQETQYF.

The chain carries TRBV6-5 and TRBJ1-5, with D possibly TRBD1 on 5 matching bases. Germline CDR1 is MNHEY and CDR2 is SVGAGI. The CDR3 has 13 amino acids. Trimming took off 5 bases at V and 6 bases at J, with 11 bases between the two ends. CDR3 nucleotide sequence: TGTGCCAGCAGTCAACAGGAATCTCAGCCCCAGCATTTT. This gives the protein CASSQQESQPQHF.

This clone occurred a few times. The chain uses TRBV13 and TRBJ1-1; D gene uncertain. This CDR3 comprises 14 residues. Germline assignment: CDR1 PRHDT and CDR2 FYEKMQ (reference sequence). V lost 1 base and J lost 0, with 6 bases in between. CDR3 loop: CASSLVSVNTEAFF. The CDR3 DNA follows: TGTGCCAGCAGCTTAGTGTCCGTGAACACTGAAGCTTTCTTT. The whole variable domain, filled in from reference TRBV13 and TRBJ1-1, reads AAGVIQSPRHLIKEKRETATLKCYPIPRHDTVYWYQQGPGQDPQFLISFYEKMQSDKGSIPDRFSAQQFSDYHSELNMSSLELGDSALYFCASSLVSVNTEAFFGQGTRLTVV.

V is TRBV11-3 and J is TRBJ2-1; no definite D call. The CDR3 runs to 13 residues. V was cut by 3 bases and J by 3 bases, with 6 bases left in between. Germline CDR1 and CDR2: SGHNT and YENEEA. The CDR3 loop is CASSFTVYNEQFF. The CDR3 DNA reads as TGTGCCAGCAGCTTCACAGTCTACAATGAGCAGTTCTTC.

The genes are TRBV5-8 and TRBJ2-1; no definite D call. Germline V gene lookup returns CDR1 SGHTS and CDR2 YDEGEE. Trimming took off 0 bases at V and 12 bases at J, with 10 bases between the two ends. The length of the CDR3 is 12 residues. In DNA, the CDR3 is TGTGCCAGCAGCTTGGCCACATTTCCGCAGTTCTTC. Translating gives CASSLATFPQFF.

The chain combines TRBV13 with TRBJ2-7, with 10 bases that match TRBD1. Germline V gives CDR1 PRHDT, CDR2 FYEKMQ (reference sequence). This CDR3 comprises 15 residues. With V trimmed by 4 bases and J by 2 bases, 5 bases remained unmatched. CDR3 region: CASSSTGTGAYEQYF. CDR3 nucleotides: TGTGCCAGCAGCTCAACCGGGACAGGGGCCTACGAGCAGTACTTC.

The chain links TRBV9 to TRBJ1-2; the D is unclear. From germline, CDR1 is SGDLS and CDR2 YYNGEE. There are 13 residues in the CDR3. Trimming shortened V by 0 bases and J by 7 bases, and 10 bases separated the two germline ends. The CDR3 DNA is TGTGCCAGCAGCGTAGCGGAGGGTGGTGGCTACACCTTC. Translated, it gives CASSVAEGGGYTF.

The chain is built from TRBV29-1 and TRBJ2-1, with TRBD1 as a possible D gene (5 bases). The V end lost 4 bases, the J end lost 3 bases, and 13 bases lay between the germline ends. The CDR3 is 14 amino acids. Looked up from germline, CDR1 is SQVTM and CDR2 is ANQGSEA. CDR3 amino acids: CSVGGRPIYNEQFF. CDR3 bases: TGCAGCGTTGGGGGCAGACCTATCTACAATGAGCAGTTCTTC.

The CDR3 region is CASSQELAGAYNEQFF. CDR3 in DNA: TGTGCCAGCAGCCAGGAACTAGCGGGGGCCTACAATGAGCAGTTCTTC. The rearrangement joins TRBV4-2 to TRBJ2-1, with 11 bases aligning to TRBD2. Per the germline V gene, CDR1 is LGHNA and CDR2 is YNFKEQ. V trimming: 3 bases; J trimming: 2 bases; junction bases outside the gene matches: 3. The length of the CDR3 is 16 residues.